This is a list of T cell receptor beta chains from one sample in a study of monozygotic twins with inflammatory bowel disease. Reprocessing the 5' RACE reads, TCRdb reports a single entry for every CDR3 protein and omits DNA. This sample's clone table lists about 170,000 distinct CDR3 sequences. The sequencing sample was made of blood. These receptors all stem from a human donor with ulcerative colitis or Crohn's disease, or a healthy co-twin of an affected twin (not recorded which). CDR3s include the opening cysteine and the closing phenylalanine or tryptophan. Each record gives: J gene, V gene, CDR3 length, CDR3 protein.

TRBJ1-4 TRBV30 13 CARAGGDGGKLFF
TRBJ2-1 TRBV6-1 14 CASRGGESYNEQFF
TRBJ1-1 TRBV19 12 CASSIADGEAFF
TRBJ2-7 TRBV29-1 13 CSVAEWSSYEQYF
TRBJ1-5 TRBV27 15 CASSARDRGSEPQHF
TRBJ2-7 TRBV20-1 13 CSARGRAYHEQYF
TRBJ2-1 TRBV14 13 CASSQPLGSQQFF
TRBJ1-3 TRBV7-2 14 CASSLRLSGNTIYF
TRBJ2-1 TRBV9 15 CASSVDLGCTDEQFF
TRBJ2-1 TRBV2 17 CASKGLAGAIRSDEQFF
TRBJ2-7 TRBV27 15 CASSFGQESSYEQYF
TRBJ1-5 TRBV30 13 CAWGRQSNQPQHF
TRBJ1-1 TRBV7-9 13 CASRGGLSTEAFF
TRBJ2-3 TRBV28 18 CASSSTPTSGTITDTQYF
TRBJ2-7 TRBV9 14 CASSPYHGQYEQYF
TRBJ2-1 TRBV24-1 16 CATSDRSGSPYNEQFF
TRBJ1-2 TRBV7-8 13 CASSYAENYGYTF
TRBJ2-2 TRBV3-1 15 CASSQVRGNTGELFF
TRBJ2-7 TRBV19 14 CASSAGHRSYEQYF
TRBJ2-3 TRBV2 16 CASSEFGAGSTDTQYF
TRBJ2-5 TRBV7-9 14 CASSLLAGVETQYF
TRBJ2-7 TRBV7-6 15 CASSSDRDETYEQYF
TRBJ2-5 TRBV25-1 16 CASSVAGTGAFETQYF
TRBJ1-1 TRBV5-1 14 CASSRTGGSTEAFF
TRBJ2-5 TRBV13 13 CASSLGLLKTQYF
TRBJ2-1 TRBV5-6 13 CASSTQAINEQFF
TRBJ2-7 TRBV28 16 CASSSTGYPPLFEQYF
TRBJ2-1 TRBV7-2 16 CASSLGPTSGRNEQFF
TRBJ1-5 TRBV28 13 CASRQGGNQPQHF
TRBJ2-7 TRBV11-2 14 CASSLQMQTYEQYF
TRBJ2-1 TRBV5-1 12 CASSLAGNEQFF
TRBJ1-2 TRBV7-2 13 CASSLSGSYGYTF
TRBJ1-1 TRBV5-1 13 CASSLESYTEAFF
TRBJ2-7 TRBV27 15 CASSSIGKRGYEQYF
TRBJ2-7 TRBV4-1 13 CASSQVTSREQYF
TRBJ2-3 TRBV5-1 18 CASSQGLAGGRHTDTQYF
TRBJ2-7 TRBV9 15 CASSAHNRDPHEQYF
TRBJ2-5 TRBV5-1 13 CASSSSAGETQYF
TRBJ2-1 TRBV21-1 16 CASSKSTSGRVNEQFF
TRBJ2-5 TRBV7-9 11 CASSSLKTQYF
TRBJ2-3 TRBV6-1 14 CASSLVRFTDTQYF
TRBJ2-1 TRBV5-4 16 CASSLGLAVSYNEQFF
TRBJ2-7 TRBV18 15 CASSPSIQGPVEQYF
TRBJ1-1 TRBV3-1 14 CASSSLGARTEAFF
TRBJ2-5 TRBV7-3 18 CASSPGVLTGANLETQYF
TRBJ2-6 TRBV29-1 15 CSVGGPTGGANVLTF
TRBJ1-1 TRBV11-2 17 CASSLVSAGKVGTEAFF
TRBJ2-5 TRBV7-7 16 CASSLTSSGRWETQYF
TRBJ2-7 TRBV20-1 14 CSARAGGMAYEQYF
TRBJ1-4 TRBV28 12 CATDRPNEKLFF
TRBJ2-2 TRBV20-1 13 CSAPRSYTGELFF
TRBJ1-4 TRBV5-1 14 CASSFYSPNEKLFF